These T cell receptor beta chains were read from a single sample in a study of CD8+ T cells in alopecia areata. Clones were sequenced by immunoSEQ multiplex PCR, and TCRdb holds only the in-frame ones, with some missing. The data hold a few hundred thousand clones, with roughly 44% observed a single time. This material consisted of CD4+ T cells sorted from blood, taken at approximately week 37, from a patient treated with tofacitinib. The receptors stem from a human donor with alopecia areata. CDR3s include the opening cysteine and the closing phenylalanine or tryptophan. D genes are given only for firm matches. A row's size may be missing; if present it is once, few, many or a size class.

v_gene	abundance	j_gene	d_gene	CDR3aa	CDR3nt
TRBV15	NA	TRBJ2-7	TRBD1	CATSREGTAYEQYF	TGTGCCACCAGCAGAGAGGGGACAGCCTACGAGCAGTACTTC
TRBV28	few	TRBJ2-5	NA	CASSLPTGTQYF	TGTGCCAGCAGTTTACCCACCGGGACCCAGTACTTC
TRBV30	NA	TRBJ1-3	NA	CAWRRIDRRNTIYF	TGTGCCTGGAGGAGGATAGACCGTCGGAACACCATATATTTT
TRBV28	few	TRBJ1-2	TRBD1	CASSSTGIYGYTF	TGTGCCAGCAGTTCGACAGGGATTTATGGCTACACCTTC
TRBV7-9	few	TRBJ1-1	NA	CASTHRAQSTEAFF	TGTGCCAGCACCCACCGGGCCCAGAGCACTGAAGCTTTCTTT
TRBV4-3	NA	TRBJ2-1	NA	CASSHPGGEAQFF	TGCGCCAGCAGCCACCCTGGGGGAGAGGCTCAGTTCTTC
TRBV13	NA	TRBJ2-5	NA	CASSLYQNQETQYF	TGTGCCAGCAGCCTCTACCAGAACCAAGAGACCCAGTACTTC
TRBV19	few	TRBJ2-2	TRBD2	CASSPAGGPRELFF	TGTGCCAGTAGTCCAGCGGGAGGACCGAGGGAGCTGTTTTTT
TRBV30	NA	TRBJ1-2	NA	CAWSVLYNYGYTF	TGTGCCTGGAGTGTGTTATATAACTATGGCTACACCTTC
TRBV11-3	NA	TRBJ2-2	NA	CASSLSSTGELFF	TGTGCCAGCAGCTTATCTAGTACCGGGGAGCTGTTTTTT
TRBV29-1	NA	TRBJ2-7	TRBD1	CSVVIGAGTGSYEQYF	TGCAGCGTTGTCATAGGGGCTGGGACAGGCTCCTACGAGCAGTACTTC
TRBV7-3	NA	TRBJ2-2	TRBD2	CASSGGSGTIMGGELFF	TGTGCCAGCAGCGGGGGATCCGGGACTATAATGGGCGGGGAGCTGTTTTTT
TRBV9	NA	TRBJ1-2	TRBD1	CASSIKTGDYGYTF	TGTGCCAGCAGCATTAAGACAGGGGACTATGGCTACACCTTC
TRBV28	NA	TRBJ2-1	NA	CASISDGKYNEQFF	TGTGCCAGCATTTCGGACGGGAAATACAATGAGCAGTTCTTC
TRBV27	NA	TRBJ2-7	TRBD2	CATSTSGRYPSSYEQYF	TGTGCCACTTCTACTAGCGGGAGATACCCCTCCTCCTACGAGCAGTACTTC
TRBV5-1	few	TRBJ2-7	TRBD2	CASSLGSSGAYEQYF	TGCGCCAGCAGCTTGGGCTCTAGCGGAGCCTACGAGCAGTACTTC
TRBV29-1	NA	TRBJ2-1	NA	CSALGLGAATYNEQFF	TGCAGCGCCCTGGGGCTTGGAGCGGCGACCTACAATGAGCAGTTCTTC
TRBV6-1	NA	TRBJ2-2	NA	CATRLENTGELFF	TGTGCCACCAGACTGGAGAACACCGGGGAGCTGTTTTTT
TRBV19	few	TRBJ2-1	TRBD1	CASTGQVLSEQFF	TGTGCCAGTACCGGACAGGTTCTCAGTGAGCAGTTCTTC
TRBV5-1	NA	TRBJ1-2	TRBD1	CASSSEGQNYGYTF	TGCGCCAGCAGCTCCGAGGGACAGAACTATGGCTACACCTTC
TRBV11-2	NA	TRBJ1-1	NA	CASTPGYTEAFF	TGTGCCAGCACCCCAGGGTACACTGAAGCTTTCTTT
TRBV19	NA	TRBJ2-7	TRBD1	CASCHRGSYEQYF	TGTGCCAGTTGCCACAGGGGATCCTACGAGCAGTACTTC
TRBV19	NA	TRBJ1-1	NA	CASSTTGVGEAFF	TGTGCCAGTAGTACCACGGGCGTCGGTGAAGCTTTCTTT
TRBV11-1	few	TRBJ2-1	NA	CASSPRLPSSSYNEQFF	TGTGCCAGCAGCCCTCGGCTCCCTTCGAGCTCCTACAATGAGCAGTTCTTC
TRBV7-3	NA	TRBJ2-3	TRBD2	CASSLGGRTTDTQYF	TGTGCCAGCAGCTTAGGCGGGAGGACCACAGATACGCAGTATTTT
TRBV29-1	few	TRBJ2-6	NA	CSVDGKSGANVLTF	TGCAGCGTTGATGGGAAATCTGGGGCCAACGTCCTGACTTTC
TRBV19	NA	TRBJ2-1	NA	CASASTTSGEQFF	TGTGCCAGTGCGTCTACAACATCGGGAGAGCAGTTCTTC
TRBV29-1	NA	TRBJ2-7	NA	CSGAATPASEQYF	TGCAGCGGGGCGGCAACTCCAGCTTCCGAGCAGTACTTC
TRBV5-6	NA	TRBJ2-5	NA	CASSERGNQETQYF	TGTGCCAGCAGCGAACGGGGAAATCAAGAGACCCAGTACTTC
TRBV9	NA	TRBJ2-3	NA	CASSVDQVGTDTQYF	TGTGCCAGCAGCGTAGATCAGGTCGGCACAGATACGCAGTATTTT
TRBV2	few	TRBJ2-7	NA	CASSEATPMQQYF	TGTGCCAGCAGTGAAGCGACCCCTATGCAGCAGTACTTC
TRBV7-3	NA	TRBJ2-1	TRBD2	CASSQRTSGSNEQFF	TGTGCCAGCAGCCAAAGGACTAGCGGGAGCAATGAGCAGTTCTTC
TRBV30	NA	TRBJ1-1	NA	CAWSVTENTEAFF	TGTGCCTGGAGCGTAACAGAGAACACTGAAGCTTTCTTT